The rows below give T cell receptor beta chains drawn from one sample of a study of response to subunit inactivated influenza vaccine. TCRdb reprocessed the RT-PCR reads with MiXCR, giving one entry per CDR3 protein. The sample records hundreds of thousands of distinct CDR3 sequences, approximately 14% being singletons. The input for sequencing was PBMCs from blood, taken 11 to 12 days after vaccination. These receptors came from a man aged 50 or older who received an inactivated influenza vaccine. The CDR3 runs from the conserved cysteine through the conserved F or W. A D gene is named only where the DNA matches it firmly. Size is omitted from some rows. Given values are once, few, many or a class for expanded clones.

V gene: TRBV7-8; J gene: TRBJ1-1; D gene: TRBD1; clone size: once; CDR3 protein: CASSERTGATEAFF; CDR3 DNA: TGTGCCAGCAGCGAACGGACAGGGGCCACTGAAGCTTTCTTT
V gene: TRBV12-3/TRBV12-4; J gene: TRBJ2-1; D gene: -; clone size: many; CDR3 protein: CASSSNDREQFF; CDR3 DNA: TGTGCCAGCAGCTCTAACGATCGTGAGCAGTTCTTC
V gene: TRBV6-2/TRBV6-3; J gene: TRBJ2-7; D gene: TRBD2; clone size: few; CDR3 protein: CASGLASEQYF; CDR3 DNA: TGTGCCAGCGGACTAGCTTCCGAGCAGTACTTC
V gene: TRBV20-1; J gene: TRBJ2-7; D gene: TRBD2; clone size: -; CDR3 protein: CSATYAGGVSEQYF; CDR3 DNA: TGCAGTGCTACCTACGCGGGAGGTGTCTCCGAGCAGTACTTC
V gene: TRBV18; J gene: TRBJ2-1; D gene: TRBD2; clone size: -; CDR3 protein: CASSPAGESYNEQFF; CDR3 DNA: TGTGCCAGCTCACCGGCGGGGGAATCCTACAATGAGCAGTTCTTC
V gene: TRBV28; J gene: TRBJ1-3; D gene: -; clone size: -; CDR3 protein: CASSQGSGPNTIYF; CDR3 DNA: TGTGCCAGCAGTCAAGGGTCAGGGCCAAACACCATATATTTT
V gene: TRBV28; J gene: TRBJ2-7; D gene: TRBD2; clone size: -; CDR3 protein: CASSPSHIAGGFSEQYF; CDR3 DNA: TGTGCCAGCAGTCCTTCACATATAGCGGGGGGCTTTAGCGAGCAGTACTTC
V gene: TRBV24-1; J gene: TRBJ2-1; D gene: TRBD2; clone size: -; CDR3 protein: CATSDFGLAGAEQFF; CDR3 DNA: TGTGCCACCAGTGATTTCGGGCTAGCGGGAGCCGAGCAGTTCTTC
V gene: TRBV20-1; J gene: TRBJ2-1; D gene: -; clone size: once; CDR3 protein: CSARGGTGTSYNEQFF; CDR3 DNA: TGCAGTGCTAGAGGGGGCACAGGGACCTCCTACAATGAGCAGTTCTTC
V gene: TRBV18; J gene: TRBJ1-3; D gene: -; clone size: few; CDR3 protein: CASSPQGAGNTIYF; CDR3 DNA: TGTGCCAGCTCACCACAGGGGGCTGGAAACACCATATATTTT
V gene: TRBV6-2/TRBV6-3; J gene: TRBJ1-2; D gene: -; clone size: -; CDR3 protein: CASRSPGNYGYTF; CDR3 DNA: TGTGCCAGCAGATCACCAGGAAACTATGGCTACACCTTC
V gene: TRBV20-1; J gene: TRBJ1-1; D gene: -; clone size: few; CDR3 protein: CSAGGGLPEAFF; CDR3 DNA: TGCAGTGCTGGGGGGGGACTACCTGAAGCTTTCTTT
V gene: TRBV7-2; J gene: TRBJ2-1; D gene: TRBD2; clone size: -; CDR3 protein: CASTPGLAGWTEQFF; CDR3 DNA: TGTGCCAGCACCCCGGGACTAGCGGGTTGGACTGAGCAGTTCTTC
V gene: TRBV3-1; J gene: TRBJ2-5; D gene: TRBD2; clone size: many; CDR3 protein: CASSSGLAVQETQYF; CDR3 DNA: TGTGCCAGCAGCTCGGGACTAGCGGTCCAAGAGACCCAGTACTTC
V gene: TRBV6-1; J gene: TRBJ2-3; D gene: -; clone size: -; CDR3 protein: CASRVGWRTSTDTQYF; CDR3 DNA: TGTGCCAGCAGGGTGGGGTGGAGGACGAGCACAGATACGCAGTATTTT
V gene: TRBV6-1; J gene: TRBJ1-6; D gene: -; clone size: -; CDR3 protein: CASRGRGMENSPLHF; CDR3 DNA: TGTGCCAGCAGAGGCAGGGGTATGGAAAATTCACCCCTCCACTTT